These 21 T cell receptor beta chains originate from one sample sequenced in a study of molecular identifiers for immune sequencing clone quantification. MiXCR, run by TCRdb on the PCR reads, gives a single entry per CDR3 protein. Among around 460,000 distinct CDR3 sequences listed, around 21% were seen once. The sequenced material came from naive CD8+ T cells from blood, with Jurkat cell RNA spiked in. The subset is: FACS-sorted CD8+CD4-CCR7+CD45RA+ naive T cells. Receptor source: a human donor in good health. Some libraries in this study had Jurkat cell RNA spiked in.

This clonotype has a count of ten or more. The chain recombines TRBV6-2 or TRBV6-3 with TRBJ2-2; D is uncertain. V shed 2 bases and J shed 1 base, with 8 bases lying between them. Germline-derived CDR1 and CDR2 are MNHEY and SVGEGT. The CDR3 sequence is 15 residues long. In DNA form, the CDR3 reads TGTGCCAGCAGTTACATATCAGAGAACACCGGGGAGCTGTTTTTT. It yields the protein CASSYISENTGELFF.

This clonotype was counted ten times or more. This sequence joins TRBV4-3 and TRBJ1-4, with D uncertain. This CDR3 has 13 residues. The germline CDR1 and CDR2 sequences are LGHNA and YSLEER. The V and J ends lost 0 bases and 6 bases respectively, with 5 bases between them. In DNA, the CDR3 is TGCGCCAGCAGCCAAGACGGTTATGAAAAACTGTTTTTT. Translation: CASSQDGYEKLFF.

V and J are TRBV7-9 and TRBJ1-1; perhaps TRBD1 as D (5 bases). CDR1 is SEHNR and CDR2 is FQNEAQ in the germline V gene (reference sequence). This CDR3 is 14 amino acids long. V lost 3 bases to trimming and J lost 7 bases, with 15 bases between them. Here the CDR3 DNA reads TGTGCCAGCAGCTTCACAGGAGAGCGTTATGAAGCTTTCTTT. Protein: CASSFTGERYEAFF.

The table lists this clonotype with a few counts. This CDR3 reads CASSETGSSGNTIYF. As DNA, the CDR3 is TGCGCCAGCAGTGAGACAGGCAGCTCTGGAAACACCATATATTTT. V gene TRBV10-2 combines with J gene TRBJ1-3; TRBD1 is a possible D gene (5 bases). V was clipped by 2 bases and J by 0 bases, with 8 bases between them. The CDR3 consists of 15 residues. The germline V gene has CDR1 WSHSY and CDR2 SAAADI.

Worth noting for this clonotype: As the CDR3 is not closed by the conserved phenylalanine or tryptophan, this likely results from a read error. V and J are TRBV7-2 and TRBJ2-1; no clear D. From germline, CDR1 is SGHTA and CDR2 FQGNSA. Trimming removed 1 base from V and 1 base from J, with 11 bases in between. This CDR3 comprises 16 residues. CDR3 amino acids: CASSLDARLSYNEQFL. CDR3 coding DNA: TGTGCCAGCAGCTTAGATGCTAGGCTTTCCTACAATGAGCAGTTCCTC.

This clonotype was picked up a small number of times. This rearrangement joins TRBV7-6 to TRBJ1-5; no definite D call. V was cut by 8 bases and J by 3 bases, with 8 bases left in between. Germline CDR1 is SGHVS and CDR2 is FNYEAQ. The CDR3 extends over 12 amino acids. CDR3 sequence: CASAELNQPQHF. The CDR3 DNA is TGTGCCAGCGCAGAACTCAATCAGCCCCAGCATTTT.

This clonotype was observed a few times. J is TRBJ2-3 and V is TRBV12-3 or TRBV12-4; 14 positions agree with TRBD2. Trimming cost V 3 bases and J 0 bases; bases outside gene matches: 2. This CDR3 has 17 residues. The CDR3 DNA follows: TGTGCCAGCAGTTTGGGACTAGCGGGAGTTAGCACAGATACGCAGTATTTT. Translating it yields CASSLGLAGVSTDTQYF.

This clonotype was seen many times. The V call is TRBV6-5, the J call TRBJ2-2; no reliable D call. Germline CDR1 MNHEY, CDR2 SVGAGI. Deletions cut 3 bases from V and 4 bases from J, with 6 bases between. There are 13 residues in the CDR3. CDR3: CASSYWGTGELFF. In DNA, the CDR3 is TGTGCCAGCAGTTATTGGGGCACCGGGGAGCTGTTTTTT.

This clonotype turned up a few times. The V call is TRBV6-2 or TRBV6-3, the J call TRBJ2-7; D is perhaps TRBD1 (5 bases). The CDR3 has 13 amino acids. The V gene's germline CDR1 is MNHEY and CDR2 SVGEGT. The V and J ends lost 4 bases and 6 bases respectively, with 13 bases between them. The chain's CDR3 is CASSSLDIIEQYF. For the CDR3, the DNA is TGTGCCAGCAGTTCCCTGGACATAATCGAGCAGTACTTC.

About this clonotype: A read error may account for a junction end that differs from germline. V usage is TRBV29-1 and J usage is TRBJ2-5, with 8 bases lining up with TRBD2. This CDR3 comprises 16 residues. Germline V lookup: CDR1 SQVTM, CDR2 ANQGSEA. CDR3 sequence: CSVPPPPGLVQEIQYF. For the CDR3, the DNA is TGCAGCGTTCCCCCTCCTCCGGGACTAGTACAAGAGATCCAGTACTTC.

This clonotype was detected only a few times. The V and J genes are TRBV11-3 and TRBJ1-6; TRBD1 agrees at 7 bases. The CDR3 is made up of 18 amino acids. J lost 0 bases, V lost 9 bases, and 14 bases had no gene match. Per germline, CDR1 SGHNT and CDR2 YENEEA. The CDR3 sequence: CASAPPQGDYSYNSPLHF. DNA for the CDR3: TGTGCCAGTGCCCCACCGCAGGGGGACTACTCCTATAATTCACCCCTCCACTTT. The full variable domain, with the rest looked up from reference TRBV11-3 and TRBJ1-6, is EAGVVQSPRYKIIEKKQPVAFWCNPISGHNTLYWYLQNLGQGPELLIRYENEEAVDDSQLPKDRFSAERLKGVDSTLKIQPAELGDSAVYLCASAPPQGDYSYNSPLHFGNGTRLTVT.

This clonotype was seen at least ten times. V and J are TRBV27 and TRBJ2-3, with 10 bases that match TRBD2. Per germline, CDR1 MNHEY and CDR2 SMNVEV (reference sequence). Germline trimming cut 5 bases from V and 1 base from J; bases unmatched to any gene: 9. The CDR3 is 17 residues long. This CDR3 reads CASSLEGLAGGTDTQYF. Written as DNA, the CDR3 is TGTGCCAGCAGTCTGGAGGGGCTAGCGGGGGGCACAGATACGCAGTATTTT.

The gene calls are TRBV28 and TRBJ2-7; 7 nucleotides match TRBD2. Trimming removed 3 bases from V and 2 bases from J; junction bases left unmatched: 7. This CDR3 region has 15 residues. Germline CDR1 MDHEN, CDR2 SYDVKM. DNA of the CDR3: TGTGCCAGCAGTTTCGTCAGGGCGGGAGCCTACGAGCAGTACTTC. Its protein product is CASSFVRAGAYEQYF.

Regarding this clonotype: It may be a read error: a sequence one base away is much more abundant. The J gene is TRBJ2-2, the V gene TRBV7-2; either TRBD1 or TRBD2 may supply D (5 bases each). The CDR3 is made up of 14 amino acids. Germline V gene lookup returns CDR1 SGHTA and CDR2 FQGNSA. CDR3 sequence: CASSRDAGIGGLFF. CDR3 DNA sequence: TGTGCCAGCAGCCGGGACGCCGGGATTGGGGGGCTGTTTTTT.

This clonotype was observed a few times. The chain recombines TRBV10-3 with TRBJ1-1; D might be TRBD1 (6 bases). V lost 3 bases to trimming and J lost 1 base, with 9 bases between them. CDR3 length: 14 residues. Germline V gives CDR1 ENHRY, CDR2 SYGVKD. The DNA for the CDR3 is TGTGCCATCAGTGATGGGGGCAGGAACACTGAAGCTTTCTTT. This translates into CAISDGGRNTEAFF.

This sequence joins TRBV4-3 and TRBJ1-1, with D maybe TRBD1 (6 bases). Trimming removed 1 base from V and 1 base from J, with 22 bases in between. The CDR3 is 19 residues long. Per the germline V gene, CDR1 is LGHNA and CDR2 is YSLEER. The CDR3 is CASSQGQEYAGASNTEAFF. CDR3 bases: TGCGCCAGCAGCCAAGGTCAAGAGTATGCAGGGGCGTCGAACACTGAAGCTTTCTTT.

The chain recombines TRBV7-6 with TRBJ2-3; D may match TRBD1 or TRBD2 (5 bases each). CDR3 length: 15 amino acids. Germline CDR1 SGHVS, CDR2 FNYEAQ. Trimming took 0 bases from V and 2 from J, leaving 9 bases between them. The CDR3 DNA reads TGTGCCAGCAGCTTAGCGGGACCCTTCACAGATACGCAGTATTTT. This gives the protein CASSLAGPFTDTQYF.

This clonotype was picked up many times. V and J are TRBV5-1 and TRBJ1-5; D uncertain. The CDR3 contains 15 residues. V lost 0 bases, J lost 5 bases, and 12 bases lay in between. Germline CDR1 and CDR2: SGHRS and YFSETQ. In DNA form, the CDR3 reads TGCGCCAGCAGCTTGGATGCGACGCGGGATCAGCCCCAGCATTTT. Translating it yields CASSLDATRDQPQHF.

This clonotype was recorded a few times. V usage is TRBV6-2 or TRBV6-3 and J usage is TRBJ2-7; 12 nucleotides match TRBD1. This CDR3 spans 18 amino acids. CDR1 MNHEY and CDR2 SVGEGT come from the germline V gene. With 2 bases clipped from V and 2 bases from J, the junction kept 10 bases outside the gene matches. The CDR3 protein is CASSYPPYGTGGTYEQYF. The CDR3 nucleotides read TGTGCCAGCAGTTACCCCCCTTACGGGACAGGGGGCACCTACGAGCAGTACTTC.

This clonotype came up many times. The chain uses TRBV29-1 and TRBJ2-6; the D is unclear. The CDR3 extends over 18 amino acids. With 0 bases removed from V and 0 bases from J, the gap between germline ends came to 15 bases. The germline V gene encodes CDR1 SQVTM and CDR2 ANQGSEA. In DNA, the CDR3 is TGCAGCGTTGAAGATCTTGACGGATCAAGCTCTGGGGCCAACGTCCTGACTTTC. It codes for CSVEDLDGSSSGANVLTF.

Comments on this clonotype: Given the absence of the conserved phenylalanine or tryptophan at the CDR3 end, a read error is likely. The chain joins TRBV24-1 to TRBJ2-3; D not certain. The CDR3 runs 13 residues. Per germline, CDR1 KGHDR and CDR2 SFDVKD. With 7 bases removed from V and 4 bases from J, the gap between germline ends came to 11 bases. The CDR3 bases are TGTGCCACCAGGAGCACAAGGGCAGATACGCAGTATTCT. Its protein product is CATRSTRADTQYS.